A single sample is the source of the 12 T cell receptor beta chains below, sequenced in a study of T cells expressing NK-cell markers. TCRdb re-called the 5' RACE reads, yielding one record per CDR3 amino acid sequence without DNA. The table lists about 260,000 distinct CDR3 sequences. The specimen was blood T cells: a sorted CD56 or NKG2C T cell subset, CD4+ or CD8+ T cells, or bulk PBMC T cells (not recorded which). The origin of the receptors is a man in his late teens or twenties in good health.

This rearrangement joins TRBV10-3 to TRBJ2-3; the TCRdb call, TRBD1, lacks DNA for checking. This CDR3 has 12 amino acids. Germline CDR1 and CDR2: ENHRY and SYGVKD. The CDR3 protein is CAIKGDSESEYF.

This chain connects TRBV20-1 to TRBJ2-1; checking the TCRdb D call of TRBD1 is not possible without DNA. Germline CDR1 DFQATT, CDR2 SNEGSKA (reference sequence). The CDR3 loop spans 14 amino acids. CDR3 protein: CSAIGPGSGNEQFF.

CDR3 sequence reads: CATSWGQGEVAFF. The chain carries TRBV15 and TRBJ1-1; TCRdb reports TRBD1, a call that lacks DNA to check it against. CDR3 length equals 13 residues. Germline V lookup: CDR1 LNHNV, CDR2 YYDKDF (reference sequence).

The V gene is TRBV4-3, the J gene TRBJ1-3; with no DNA, the TCRdb D assignment of TRBD1 cannot be verified. The CDR3 has 16 residues. Germline V gene sequence: CDR1 LGHNA, CDR2 YSLEER. The CDR3 sequence: CASSQGDSLSGNTIYF.

The V call is TRBV29-1, the J call TRBJ2-7; the TRBD1 assignment by TCRdb is unverifiable without DNA. The CDR3 is 14 residues long. Germline CDR1 reads SQVTM; CDR2 reads ANQGSEA. The CDR3 is CSVGPGTPTGEQYF.

V gene TRBV10-3 combines with J gene TRBJ2-7; TCRdb returns TRBD1, unconfirmable since there is no DNA. Looked up from germline, CDR1 is ENHRY and CDR2 is SYGVKD. This CDR3 contains 15 residues. The CDR3 spells CAISDIRGRSYEQYF.

The rearrangement uses TRBV9 and TRBJ2-3. Per germline, CDR1 SGDLS and CDR2 YYNGEE. CDR3 length: 14 residues. CDR3 loop: CASSPRVAADTQYF.

This chain uses TRBV7-8 with TRBJ2-2; the TCRdb D gene call, TRBD1, has no DNA to confirm it. CDR1 is SGHVS, CDR2 FQNEAQ, per germline. The CDR3 sequence is 16 residues long. This CDR3 is CASSLARGQHTGELFF.

The chain links TRBV7-6 to TRBJ2-3; absent DNA, TCRdb's TRBD2 call cannot be checked. The CDR3 contains 17 residues. Germline assignment: CDR1 SGHVS and CDR2 FNYEAQ. The CDR3: CASSTPPLAGVEDTQYF.

The chain joins TRBV20-1 to TRBJ1-4; TCRdb lists TRBD1, though no DNA is available to test this call. Germline assignment: CDR1 DFQATT and CDR2 SNEGSKA (reference sequence). This CDR3 is 13 amino acids long. The CDR3 reads CSAAGGPNEKLFF.

V usage is TRBV7-8 and J usage is TRBJ2-7; no DNA is available, so the TRBD2 call from TCRdb remains unchecked. The CDR3 loop spans 16 amino acids. Per germline, CDR1 SGHVS and CDR2 FQNEAQ. CDR3 sequence: CASSLGRLAGVREQYF.

This chain links TRBV11-2 with TRBJ2-4. This CDR3 contains 11 residues. Germline assignment: CDR1 SGHAT and CDR2 FQNNGV. This CDR3 is CASSFGNIQYF. The full variable domain, rest sourced from reference TRBV11-2 and TRBJ2-4, is EAGVAQSPRYKIIEKRQSVAFWCNPISGHATLYWYQQILGQGPKLLIQFQNNGVVDDSQLPKDRFSAERLKGVDSTLKIQPAKLEDSAVYLCASSFGNIQYFGAGTRLSVL.